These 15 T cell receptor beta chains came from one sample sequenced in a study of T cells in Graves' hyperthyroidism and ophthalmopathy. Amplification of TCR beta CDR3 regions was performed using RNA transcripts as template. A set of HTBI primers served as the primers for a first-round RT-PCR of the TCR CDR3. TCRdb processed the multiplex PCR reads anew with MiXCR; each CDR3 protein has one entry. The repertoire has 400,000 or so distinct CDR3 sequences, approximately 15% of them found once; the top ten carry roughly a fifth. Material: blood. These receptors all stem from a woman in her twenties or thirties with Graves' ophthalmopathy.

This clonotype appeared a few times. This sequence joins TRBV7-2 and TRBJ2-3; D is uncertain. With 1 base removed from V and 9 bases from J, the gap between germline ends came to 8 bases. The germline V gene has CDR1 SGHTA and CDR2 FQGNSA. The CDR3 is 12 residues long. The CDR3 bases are TGTGCCAGCAGCTTAGAGTATCGGACGCAGTATTTT. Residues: CASSLEYRTQYF.

The CDR3 is CASRATPGLSGPLHF. The DNA for the CDR3 is TGTGCCAGCAGAGCCACCCCGGGACTTTCGGGACCCCTCCACTTT. J is TRBJ1-6 and V is TRBV11-2; D might be TRBD1 (5 bases). The CDR3 spans 15 residues. V lost 6 bases and J 12 bases, leaving 21 bases between the germline ends. The germline V gene encodes CDR1 SGHAT and CDR2 FQNNGV.

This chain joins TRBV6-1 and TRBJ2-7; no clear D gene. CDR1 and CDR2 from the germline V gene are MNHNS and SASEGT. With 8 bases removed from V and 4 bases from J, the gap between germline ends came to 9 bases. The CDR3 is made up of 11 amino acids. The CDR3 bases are TGTGCCAGCTTCTTGGGGTACGAGCAGTACTTC. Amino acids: CASFLGYEQYF.

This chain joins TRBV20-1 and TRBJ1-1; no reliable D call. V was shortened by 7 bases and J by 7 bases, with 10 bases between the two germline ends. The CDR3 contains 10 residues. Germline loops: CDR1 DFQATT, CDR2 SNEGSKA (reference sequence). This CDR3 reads CSVGFGEAFF. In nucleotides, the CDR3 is TGCAGTGTTGGGTTCGGTGAAGCTTTCTTT.

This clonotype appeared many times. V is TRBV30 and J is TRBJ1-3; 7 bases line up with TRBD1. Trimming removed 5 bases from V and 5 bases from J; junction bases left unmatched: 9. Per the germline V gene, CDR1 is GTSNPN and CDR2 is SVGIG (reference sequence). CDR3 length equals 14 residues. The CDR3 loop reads CAWEYRGTRNTIYF. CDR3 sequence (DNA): TGTGCCTGGGAATACAGGGGCACGAGAAACACCATATATTTT.

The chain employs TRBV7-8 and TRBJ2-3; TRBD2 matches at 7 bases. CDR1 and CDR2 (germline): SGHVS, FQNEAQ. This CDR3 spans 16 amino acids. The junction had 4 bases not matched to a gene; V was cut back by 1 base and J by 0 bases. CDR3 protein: CASSLVVGGSTDTQYF. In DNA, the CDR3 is TGTGCCAGCAGCTTAGTGGTCGGGGGGAGCACAGATACGCAGTATTTT.

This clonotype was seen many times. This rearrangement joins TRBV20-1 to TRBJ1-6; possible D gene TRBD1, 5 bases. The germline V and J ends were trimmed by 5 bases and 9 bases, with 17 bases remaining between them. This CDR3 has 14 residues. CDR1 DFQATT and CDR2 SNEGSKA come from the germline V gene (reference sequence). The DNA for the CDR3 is TGCAGTGCTCTCCTTGGGGGATTGAGTTCACCCCTCCACTTT. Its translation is CSALLGGLSSPLHF.

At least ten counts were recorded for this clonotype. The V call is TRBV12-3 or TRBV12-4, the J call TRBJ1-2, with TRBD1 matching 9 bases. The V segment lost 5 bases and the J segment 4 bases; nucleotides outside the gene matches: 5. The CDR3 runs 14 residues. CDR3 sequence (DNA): TGTGCCAGCAGTATGATGACAGGGGGCTATGGCTACACCTTC. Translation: CASSMMTGGYGYTF.

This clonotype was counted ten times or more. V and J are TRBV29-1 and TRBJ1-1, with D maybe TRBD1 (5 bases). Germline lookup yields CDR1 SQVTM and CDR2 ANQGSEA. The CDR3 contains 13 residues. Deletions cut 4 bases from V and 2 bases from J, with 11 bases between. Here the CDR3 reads CSVAGTANTEAFF. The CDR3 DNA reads TGCAGCGTTGCCGGGACCGCAAACACTGAAGCTTTCTTT. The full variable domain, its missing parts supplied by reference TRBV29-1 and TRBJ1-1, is SAVISQKPSRDICQRGTSLTIQCQVDSQVTMMFWYRQQPGQSLTLIATANQGSEATYESGFVIDKFPISRPNLTFSTLTVSNMSPEDSSIYLCSVAGTANTEAFFGQGTRLTVV.

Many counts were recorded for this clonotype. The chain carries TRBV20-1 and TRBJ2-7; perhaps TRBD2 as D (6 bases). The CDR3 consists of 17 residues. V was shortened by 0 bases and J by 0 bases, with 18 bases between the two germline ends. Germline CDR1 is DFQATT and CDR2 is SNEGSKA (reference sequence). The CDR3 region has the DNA TGCAGTGCTAGAGAATCTTTGGAGGGGTTAATCTCCTACGAGCAGTACTTC. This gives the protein CSARESLEGLISYEQYF.

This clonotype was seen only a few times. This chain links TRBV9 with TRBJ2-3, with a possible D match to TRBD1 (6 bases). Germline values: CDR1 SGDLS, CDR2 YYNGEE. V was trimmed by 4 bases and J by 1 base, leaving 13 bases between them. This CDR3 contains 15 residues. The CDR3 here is CASSPQGFGTDTQYF. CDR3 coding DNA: TGTGCCAGCAGCCCACAGGGCTTCGGCACAGATACGCAGTATTTT.

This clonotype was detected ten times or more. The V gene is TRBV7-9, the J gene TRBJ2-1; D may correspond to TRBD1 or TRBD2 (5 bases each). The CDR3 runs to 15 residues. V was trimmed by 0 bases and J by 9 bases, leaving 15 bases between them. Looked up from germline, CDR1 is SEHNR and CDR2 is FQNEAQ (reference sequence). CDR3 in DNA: TGTGCCAGCAGCTTAGCGTCTTTGGGGGAAAGTGAGCAGTTCTTC. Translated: CASSLASLGESEQFF.

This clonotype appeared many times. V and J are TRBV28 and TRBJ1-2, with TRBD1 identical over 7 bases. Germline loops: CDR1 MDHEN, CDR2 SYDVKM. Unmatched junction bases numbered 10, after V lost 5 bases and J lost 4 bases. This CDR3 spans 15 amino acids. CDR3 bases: TGTGCCAGCAGTCCGTCGGACAGGACACGCTATGGCTACACCTTC. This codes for CASSPSDRTRYGYTF.

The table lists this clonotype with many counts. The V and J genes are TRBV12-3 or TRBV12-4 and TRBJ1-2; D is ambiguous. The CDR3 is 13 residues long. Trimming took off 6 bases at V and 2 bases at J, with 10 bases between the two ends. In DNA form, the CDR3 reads TGTGCCAGCAGGTACAGAGTGAACTATGGCTACACCTTC. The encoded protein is CASRYRVNYGYTF.

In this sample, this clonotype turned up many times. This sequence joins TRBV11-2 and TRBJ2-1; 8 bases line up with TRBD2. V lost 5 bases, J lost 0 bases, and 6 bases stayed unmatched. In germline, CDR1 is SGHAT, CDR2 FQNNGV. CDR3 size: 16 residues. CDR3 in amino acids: CASSPISGDSYNEQFF. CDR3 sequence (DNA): TGTGCCAGCAGCCCAATTAGCGGGGACTCCTACAATGAGCAGTTCTTC.